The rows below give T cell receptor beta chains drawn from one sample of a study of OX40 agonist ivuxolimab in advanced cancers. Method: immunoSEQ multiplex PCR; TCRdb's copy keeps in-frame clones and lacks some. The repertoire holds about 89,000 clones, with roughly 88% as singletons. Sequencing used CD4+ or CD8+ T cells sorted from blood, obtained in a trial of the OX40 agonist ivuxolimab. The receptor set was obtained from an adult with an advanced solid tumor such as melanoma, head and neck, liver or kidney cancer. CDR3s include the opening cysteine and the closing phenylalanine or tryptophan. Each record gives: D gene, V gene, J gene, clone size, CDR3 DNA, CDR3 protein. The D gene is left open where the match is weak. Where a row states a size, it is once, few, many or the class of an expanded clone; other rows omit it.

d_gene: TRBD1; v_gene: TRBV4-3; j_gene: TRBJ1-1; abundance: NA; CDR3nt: TGCGCCAGCAGCCAAGGGACAGGTGCCATGAACACTGAAGCTTTCTTT; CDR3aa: CASSQGTGAMNTEAFF
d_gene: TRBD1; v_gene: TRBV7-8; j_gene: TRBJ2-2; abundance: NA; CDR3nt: TGTGCCAGCAGCTTGTTCCAGGGACAGGGGTCCGGGGAGCTGTTTTTT; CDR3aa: CASSLFQGQGSGELFF
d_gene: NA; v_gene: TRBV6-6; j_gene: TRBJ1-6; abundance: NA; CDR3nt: TGTGCCAGCAGGGGGGACGCGAATTCACCCCTCCACTTT; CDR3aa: CASRGDANSPLHF
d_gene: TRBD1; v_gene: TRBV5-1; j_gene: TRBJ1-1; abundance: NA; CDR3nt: TGCGCCAGCAGCTTAAGGGGACAGTCGAGGAACACTGAAGCTTTCTTT; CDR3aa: CASSLRGQSRNTEAFF
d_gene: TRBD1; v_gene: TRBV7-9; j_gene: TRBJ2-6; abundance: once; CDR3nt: TGTGCCAGCAGCTTTAGGCCAGGACAGGGGGCGGCCGGGGCCAACGTCCTGACTTTC; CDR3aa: CASSFRPGQGAAGANVLTF
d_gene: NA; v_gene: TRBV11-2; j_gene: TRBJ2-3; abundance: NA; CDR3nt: TGTGCCAGCAGCTTAGATCGCACTAGCAGATCGCAGTATTTT; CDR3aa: CASSLDRTSRSQYF
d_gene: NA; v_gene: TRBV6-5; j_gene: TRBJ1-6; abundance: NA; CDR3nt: TGTGCCAGCAGTACCCTTGACGGACCTGCACCCCTCCACTTT; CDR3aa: CASSTLDGPAPLHF
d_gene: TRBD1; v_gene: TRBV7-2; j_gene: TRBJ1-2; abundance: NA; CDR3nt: TGTGCCAGCAGCTTAGTAGGACAGGGGCACTATGGCTACACCTTC; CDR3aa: CASSLVGQGHYGYTF
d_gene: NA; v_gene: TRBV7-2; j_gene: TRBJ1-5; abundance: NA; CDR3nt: TGTGCCAGCAGCTTATTCCGGACGGGCAATCAGCCCCAGCATTTT; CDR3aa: CASSLFRTGNQPQHF
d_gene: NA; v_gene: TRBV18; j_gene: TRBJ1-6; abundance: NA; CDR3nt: TGTGCCAGCTCACCCCAGCCGAACGGACCCCTCCACTTT; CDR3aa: CASSPQPNGPLHF
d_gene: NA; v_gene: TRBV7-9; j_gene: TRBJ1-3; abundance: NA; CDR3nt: TGTGCCAGCAGCTCCCGGACGGTCAGTGGAAACACCATATATTTT; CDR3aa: CASSSRTVSGNTIYF
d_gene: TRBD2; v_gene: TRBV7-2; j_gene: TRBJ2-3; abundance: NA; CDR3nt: TGTGCCAGCAGCTTGACTAGCCCTGGGGATACGCAGTATTTT; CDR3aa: CASSLTSPGDTQYF
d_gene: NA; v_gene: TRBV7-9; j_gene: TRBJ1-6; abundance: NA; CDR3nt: TGTGCCAGCAGCTTTCCGGGACGGGCTAAAAATTCACCCCTCCACTTT; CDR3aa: CASSFPGRAKNSPLHF
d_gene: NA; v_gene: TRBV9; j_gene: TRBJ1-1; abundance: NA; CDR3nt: TGTGCCAGCAGCGACAGCCCTTGGGAGGGTGAAGCTTTCTTT; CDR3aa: CASSDSPWEGEAFF
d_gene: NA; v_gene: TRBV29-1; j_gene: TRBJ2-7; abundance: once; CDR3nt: TGCAGCGGCAGCTCCCGACAGCTAGCCTACGAGCAGTACTTC; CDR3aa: CSGSSRQLAYEQYF
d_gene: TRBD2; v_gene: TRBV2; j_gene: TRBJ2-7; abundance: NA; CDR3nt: TGTGCCAGCGGCTGGGGGATTAGCGGGACCCTCGAGCAGTACTTC; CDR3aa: CASGWGISGTLEQYF
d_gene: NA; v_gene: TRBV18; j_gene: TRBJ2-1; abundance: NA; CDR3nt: TGTGCCAGCTCACCGTCAGGGAACTCCTACAATGAGCAGTTCTTC; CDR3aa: CASSPSGNSYNEQFF
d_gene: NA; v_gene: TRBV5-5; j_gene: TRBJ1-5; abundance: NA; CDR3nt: TGTGCCAGCAGCTTGGCGGTTGATCAGCCCCAGCATTTT; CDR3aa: CASSLAVDQPQHF
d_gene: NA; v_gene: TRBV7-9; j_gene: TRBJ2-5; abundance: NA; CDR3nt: TGTGCCAGCAGCTTTGTGAGAGAGACCCAGTACTTC; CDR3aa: CASSFVRETQYF
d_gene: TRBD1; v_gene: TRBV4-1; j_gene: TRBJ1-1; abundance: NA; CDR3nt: TGCGCCAGCAGCCGGCCCGGACAGGGATTGGGTGAAGCTTTCTTT; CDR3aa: CASSRPGQGLGEAFF
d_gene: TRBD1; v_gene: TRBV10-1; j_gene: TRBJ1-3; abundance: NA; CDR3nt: TGCGCCAGCAGGAGACCGGGACAGGGAGCAAACACCATATATTTT; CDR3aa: CASRRPGQGANTIYF
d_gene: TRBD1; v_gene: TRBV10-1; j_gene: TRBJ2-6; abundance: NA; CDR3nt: TGCGCCAGCAGTGGGGACAGTCACTCTGGGGCCAACGTCCTGACTTTC; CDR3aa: CASSGDSHSGANVLTF
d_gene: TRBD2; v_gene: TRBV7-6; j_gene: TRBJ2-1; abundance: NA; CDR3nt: TGTGCCAGCAGCTCCGTAGCGGGGGGGCTTCCTGAGCAGTTCTTC; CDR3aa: CASSSVAGGLPEQFF
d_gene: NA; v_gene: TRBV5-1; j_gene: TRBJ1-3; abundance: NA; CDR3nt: TGCGCCAGCAGCTTGGGGGTGAAGGCTGGAAACACCATATATTTT; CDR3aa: CASSLGVKAGNTIYF
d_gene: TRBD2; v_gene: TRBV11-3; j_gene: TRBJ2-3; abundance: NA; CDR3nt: TGTGCCAGCAGCTTTGGACTAGCAGGCACAGATACGCAGTATTTT; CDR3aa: CASSFGLAGTDTQYF
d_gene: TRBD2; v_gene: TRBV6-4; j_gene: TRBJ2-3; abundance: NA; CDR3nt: TGTGCCAGCAGTGACTCGGGACTAGCGGGGGTCACAGATACGCAGTATTTT; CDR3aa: CASSDSGLAGVTDTQYF
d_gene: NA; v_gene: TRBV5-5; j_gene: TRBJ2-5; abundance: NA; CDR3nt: TGTGCCAGCAGCTTCCGACAGGCGACCTTACAAGAGACCCAGTACTTC; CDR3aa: CASSFRQATLQETQYF
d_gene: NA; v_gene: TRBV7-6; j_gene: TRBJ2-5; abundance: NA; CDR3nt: TGTGCCAGCAGCTTAGCGTATGGGGGGCAAGAGACCCAGTACTTC; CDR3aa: CASSLAYGGQETQYF
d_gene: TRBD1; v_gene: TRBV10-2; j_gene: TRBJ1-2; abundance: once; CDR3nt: TGCGCCAGCAGTGATCGGGACAGGGATTACTATGGCTACACCTTC; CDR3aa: CASSDRDRDYYGYTF
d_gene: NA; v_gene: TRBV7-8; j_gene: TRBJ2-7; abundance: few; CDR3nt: TGTGCCAGCAGCCACAGGCGGAGATCTTCCTACGAGCAGTACTTC; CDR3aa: CASSHRRRSSYEQYF
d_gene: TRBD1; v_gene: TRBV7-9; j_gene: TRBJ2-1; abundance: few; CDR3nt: TGTGCCAGCAGCTTAGGGACAGGGCCGTTCTTC; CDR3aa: CASSLGTGPFF
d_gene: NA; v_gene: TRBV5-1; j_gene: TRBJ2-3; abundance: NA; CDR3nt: TGCGCCAGCAGCTTGGACAGGTTGACAGATACGCAGTATTTT; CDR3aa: CASSLDRLTDTQYF
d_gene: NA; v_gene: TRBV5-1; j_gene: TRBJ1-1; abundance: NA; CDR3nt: TGCGCCAGCAGCCCAGAGAACACTGAAGCTTTCTTT; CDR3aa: CASSPENTEAFF
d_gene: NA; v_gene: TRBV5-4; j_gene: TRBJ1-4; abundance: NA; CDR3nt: TGTGCCAGCAGGGAACCCCCAGATGAAAAACTGTTTTTT; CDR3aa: CASREPPDEKLFF
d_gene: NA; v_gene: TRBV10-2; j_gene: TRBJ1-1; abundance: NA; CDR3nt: TGCGCCACCACAGGGTCCTGGGACACTGAAGCTTTCTTT; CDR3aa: CATTGSWDTEAFF
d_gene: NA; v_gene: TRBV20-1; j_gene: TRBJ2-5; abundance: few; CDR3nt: TGCAGTGCTCTTGGGGAGACCCAGTACTTC; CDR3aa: CSALGETQYF
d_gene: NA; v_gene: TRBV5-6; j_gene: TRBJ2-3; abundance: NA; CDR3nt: TGTGCCAGCAGCTTGGAGGGCAGGAAAAGCACAGATACGCAGTATTTT; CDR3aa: CASSLEGRKSTDTQYF
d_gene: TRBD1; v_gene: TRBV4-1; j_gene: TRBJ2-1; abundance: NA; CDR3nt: TGCGCCAGCAGCCAATCCGGGACAGGGACTCCCTACAATGAGCAGTTCTTC; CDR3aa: CASSQSGTGTPYNEQFF
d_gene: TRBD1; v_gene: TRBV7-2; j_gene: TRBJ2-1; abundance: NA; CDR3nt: TGTGCCAGCAGCTTGCTAACCGGGACAGGGAGCCACAATGAGCAGTTCTTC; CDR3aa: CASSLLTGTGSHNEQFF
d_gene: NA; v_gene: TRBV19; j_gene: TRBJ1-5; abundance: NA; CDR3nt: TGTGCCAGTAGTATTGGGTTAGGACAGTACAATCAGCCCCAGCATTTT; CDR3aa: CASSIGLGQYNQPQHF
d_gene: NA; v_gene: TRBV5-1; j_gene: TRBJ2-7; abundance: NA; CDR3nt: TGCGCCAGCAGCTCACAGGGTTACGAGCAGTACTTC; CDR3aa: CASSSQGYEQYF
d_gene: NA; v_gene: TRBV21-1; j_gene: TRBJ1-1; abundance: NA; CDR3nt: TGTGCCAGCATTTTCCGCGAAAGGTCGGCCGAACCGAGTACTGAAGCTTTCTTT; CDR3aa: CASIFRERSAEPSTEAFF
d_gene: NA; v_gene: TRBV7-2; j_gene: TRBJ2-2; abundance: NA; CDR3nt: TGTGCCAGCAGCTCTACGTCCGGGGAGCTGTTTTTT; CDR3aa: CASSSTSGELFF
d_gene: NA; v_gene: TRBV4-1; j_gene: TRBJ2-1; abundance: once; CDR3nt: TGCGCCAGCAGCCAAGATTTCGGACGGAGTGAGCAGTTCTTC; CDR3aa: CASSQDFGRSEQFF
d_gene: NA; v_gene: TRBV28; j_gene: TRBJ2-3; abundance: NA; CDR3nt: TGTGCCAGCAGTTTAGGCAGGGGAGTTCTGGGGGCCTCCCTCACAGATACGCAGTATTTT; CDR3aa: CASSLGRGVLGASLTDTQYF
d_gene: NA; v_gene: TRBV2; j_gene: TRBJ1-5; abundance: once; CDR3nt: TGTGCCAGCAGTGGGGTCGAGGGTTCCAATCAGCCCCAGCATTTT; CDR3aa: CASSGVEGSNQPQHF
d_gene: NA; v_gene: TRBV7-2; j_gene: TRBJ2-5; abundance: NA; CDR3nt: TGTGCCAGCAGCTCCCCCAGGACCCCCCAGTACTTC; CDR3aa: CASSSPRTPQYF
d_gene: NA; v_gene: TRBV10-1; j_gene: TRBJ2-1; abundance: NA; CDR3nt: TGCGCCAGCAGTGAAGCTAGCAATGGGAGGAATGAGCAGTTCTTC; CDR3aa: CASSEASNGRNEQFF
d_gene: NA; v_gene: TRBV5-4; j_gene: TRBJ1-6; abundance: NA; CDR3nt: TGTGCCAGCACCGTAACCTCGGGGGGGAATTCACCCCTCCACTTT; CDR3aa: CASTVTSGGNSPLHF
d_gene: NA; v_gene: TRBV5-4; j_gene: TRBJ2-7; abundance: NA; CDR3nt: TGTGCCAGCAGCTCCAGGGTGGCCAACGAGCAGTACTTC; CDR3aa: CASSSRVANEQYF
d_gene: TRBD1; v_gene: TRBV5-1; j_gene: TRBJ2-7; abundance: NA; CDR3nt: TGCGCCAGCAGCTCACTTACAGGGGGGCCCTACGAGCAGTACTTC; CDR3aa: CASSSLTGGPYEQYF
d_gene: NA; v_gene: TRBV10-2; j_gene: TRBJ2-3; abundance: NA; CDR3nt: TGCGCCAGCAGTGTACGGGGAGCTAGCACAGATACGCAGTATTTT; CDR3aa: CASSVRGASTDTQYF
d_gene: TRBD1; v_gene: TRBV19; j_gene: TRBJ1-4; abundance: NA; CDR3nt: TGTGCCAGTAGTATCCTTACAGGGGGAGATGAAAAACTGTTTTTT; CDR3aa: CASSILTGGDEKLFF